One and the same sample provided the 22 T cell receptor beta chains below, sequenced in a study of blood T cell repertoires in COVID-19. Generated by immunoSEQ multiplex PCR, the TCRdb table keeps only in-frame clones and is missing some. The data show some 40,000 clones, roughly four fifths seen once. The material sequenced was peripheral blood. Source of these receptors: a human donor in a cohort sampled during active COVID-19.

The rearrangement uses TRBV30 and TRBJ2-1; no definite D call. Germline V CDR1 and CDR2: GTSNPN, SVGIG (reference sequence). The CDR3 has 13 residues. V was trimmed by 4 bases and J by 6 bases, leaving 13 bases between them. CDR3 sequence: CAWNLDLGNEQFF. CDR3 DNA: TGTGCCTGGAATCTAGACCTAGGCAATGAGCAGTTCTTC.

The chain joins TRBV9 to TRBJ2-1; possible D gene TRBD2, 6 bases. V lost 0 bases to trimming and J lost 4 bases, with 17 bases between them. CDR1 is SGDLS, CDR2 YYNGEE, per germline. The CDR3 length is 17 residues. DNA of the CDR3: TGTGCCAGCAGCGTAGCGGGGAGGCGCGATGGGTACAATGAGCAGTTCTTC. Translating gives CASSVAGRRDGYNEQFF.

The genes are TRBV27 and TRBJ2-3, with a possible D match to TRBD1 (5 bases). This CDR3 has 16 amino acids. V dropped 3 bases and J dropped 1 base, with 14 bases sitting between them. CDR1 and CDR2 (germline): MNHEY, SMNVEV (reference sequence). The CDR3 DNA is TGTGCCAGCAGTTTTTTGCAGGGCCGAGGCACAGATACGCAGTATTTT. It yields the protein CASSFLQGRGTDTQYF.

The chain is built from TRBV4-1 and TRBJ2-5; 8 bases are a match to TRBD1. The ends lost 4 bases at V and 5 bases at J; junction bases unmatched: 12. Germline V CDR1 and CDR2: MGHRA, YSYEKL. This CDR3 contains 16 residues. CDR3 residues: CASSLQKDRAGETQYF. As DNA, the CDR3 is TGCGCCAGCAGCCTCCAAAAGGACAGGGCGGGGGAGACCCAGTACTTC.

This clone was seen a handful of times. This chain links TRBV7-9 with TRBJ2-1; 7 positions agree with TRBD2. This CDR3 spans 15 amino acids. Germline assignment: CDR1 SEHNR and CDR2 FQNEAQ (reference sequence). Trimming took 7 bases from V and 0 from J; bases not matched to a gene: 6. CDR3 sequence reads: CASIPTSDSYNEQFF. In DNA form, the CDR3 reads TGTGCCAGCATCCCCACTAGCGACTCCTACAATGAGCAGTTCTTC.

The chain uses TRBV5-1 and TRBJ2-7; 7 bases fit TRBD1. The CDR3 totals 13 residues. Germline CDR1 and CDR2: SGHRS and YFSETQ. Trimming removed 6 bases from V and 2 bases from J; junction bases left unmatched: 5. CDR3 nucleotides: TGCGCCAGCAACACCGGGACAGCCTACGAGCAGTACTTC. Amino acid sequence: CASNTGTAYEQYF.

The chain links TRBV6-6 to TRBJ2-2; D not resolved. The germline V gene encodes CDR1 MNHNY and CDR2 SVGAGI (reference sequence). This CDR3 comprises 14 residues. V was cut by 2 bases and J by 7 bases, with 11 bases left in between. CDR3 nucleotides: TGTGCCAGCAGTTACCCTCAGGATCTCGGGGAGCTGTTTTTT. This sequence encodes CASSYPQDLGELFF.

The chain is built from TRBV19 and TRBJ2-3; D may be TRBD2 (5 bases). CDR3 length equals 12 residues. Trimming pared 8 bases from V and 5 bases from J, leaving 11 bases between. Germline assignment: CDR1 LNHDA and CDR2 SQIVND (reference sequence). In DNA, the CDR3 is TGTGCCAGTGGGGAGCGGCGAGATACGCAGTATTTT. Translated: CASGERRDTQYF.

The V and J genes are TRBV7-9 and TRBJ2-7; TRBD1 matches at 9 bases. The CDR3 contains 16 residues. Trimming removed 5 bases from V and 5 bases from J; junction bases left unmatched: 13. Germline V gene sequence: CDR1 SEHNR, CDR2 FQNEAQ (reference sequence). The CDR3 nucleotides read TGTGCCAGCAGCACCTGGACAGGGGCCCCTCCTCACGAGCAGTACTTC. Protein: CASSTWTGAPPHEQYF.

The V gene is TRBV9, the J gene TRBJ2-1; 11 bases match TRBD2. Germline CDR1 is SGDLS and CDR2 is YYNGEE. The CDR3 is 16 amino acids. The V and J ends lost 0 bases and 3 bases, in that order; junction bases with no gene match: 2. The CDR3 region is CASSVAGLAVYNEQFF. The CDR3 DNA reads as TGTGCCAGCAGCGTAGCGGGACTAGCGGTCTACAATGAGCAGTTCTTC.

V and J are TRBV5-1 and TRBJ2-3; possible D gene TRBD2, 5 bases. Germline CDR1 and CDR2: SGHRS and YFSETQ. This CDR3 spans 15 amino acids. V lost 9 bases to trimming and J lost 0 bases, with 17 bases between them. CDR3 region: CANKRSGASTDTQYF. In DNA form, the CDR3 reads TGCGCCAACAAGAGGAGCGGAGCGAGCACAGATACGCAGTATTTT.

As DNA, the CDR3 is TGTGCCAGCAGCCAAGGGACTTTGGGAAATGGCTACACCTTC. This translates into CASSQGTLGNGYTF. V usage is TRBV28 and J usage is TRBJ1-2; TRBD1 might be the D (5 bases). Trimming removed 6 bases from V and 6 bases from J, with 17 bases in between. CDR3 length: 14 residues. CDR1 MDHEN and CDR2 SYDVKM come from the germline V gene.

The chain joins TRBV3-1 (or the pseudogene TRBV3-2) to TRBJ2-7, with a weak D call TRBD2 (6 bases). The CDR3 runs 15 residues. With 1 base removed from V and 2 bases from J, the gap between germline ends came to 12 bases. Germline V CDR1 and CDR2: LGHDT, YNNKEL (reference sequence). This CDR3 reads CASSQGVAAPYEQYF. CDR3 nucleotide sequence: TGTGCCAGCAGCCAAGGTGTAGCGGCCCCCTACGAGCAGTACTTC.

The rearrangement links TRBV6-5 to TRBJ1-5, with D perhaps TRBD1 (6 bases). The CDR3 runs 15 residues. Trimming pared 7 bases from V and 0 bases from J, leaving 13 bases between. From germline, CDR1 is MNHEY and CDR2 SVGAGI. CDR3 sequence (DNA): TGTGCCAGCATATATACAGGGTATAGCAATCAGCCCCAGCATTTT. Translation gives CASIYTGYSNQPQHF.

As to this clone: The sample carries other DNA sequences with the same CDR3. The chain is built from TRBV18 and TRBJ1-2; 7 nucleotides match TRBD1. Germline CDR1 is KGHSH and CDR2 is LQKENI. This CDR3 comprises 13 residues. V trimming: 3 bases; J trimming: 6 bases; junction bases outside the gene matches: 4. DNA for the CDR3: TGTGCCAGCTCACCCGGGACAGAGGATGGCTACACCTTC. This encodes CASSPGTEDGYTF.

The V and J genes are TRBV7-6 and TRBJ2-1; tentative D call: TRBD2 (6 bases). This CDR3 spans 15 amino acids. Germline V gene sequence: CDR1 SGHVS, CDR2 FNYEAQ. V was cut by 5 bases and J by 7 bases, with 18 bases left in between. This CDR3 is CASSTGPEGPNEQFF. For the CDR3, the DNA is TGTGCCAGCAGCACCGGTCCGGAGGGCCCAAATGAGCAGTTCTTC.

This clone has only a few counts. V and J are TRBV24-1 and TRBJ2-1; 8 bases line up with TRBD2. J was trimmed by 2 bases and V by 8 bases; bases with no gene match: 13. This CDR3 is built from 17 residues. Germline V gene lookup returns CDR1 KGHDR and CDR2 SFDVKD. CDR3 sequence: CATTAPRGGGTYNEQFF. The CDR3 region has the DNA TGTGCCACCACCGCCCCTCGGGGGGGAGGTACCTACAATGAGCAGTTCTTC.

This clone was found once. The genes are TRBV5-4 and TRBJ2-3; 14 bases line up with TRBD2. The CDR3 spans 17 residues. The germline gives CDR1 SGHNT, CDR2 YYREEE (reference sequence). V lost 3 bases and J lost 6; bases outside the gene matches: 9. CDR3 residues: CASSSGTSGSRGDTQYF. Here the CDR3 DNA reads TGTGCCAGCAGCTCCGGGACTAGCGGGAGCCGGGGCGATACGCAGTATTTT.

The chain employs TRBV2 and TRBJ1-5; D is undetermined. Germline V gives CDR1 SNHLY, CDR2 FYNNEI. The CDR3 length is 14 residues. The ends were cut back, 2 bases at V and 3 bases at J, with 8 bases in the middle. In nucleotides, the CDR3 is TGTGCCAGCAGTGAACTGAACTTCAATCAGCCCCAGCATTTT. It is translated as CASSELNFNQPQHF.

V usage is TRBV5-5 and J usage is TRBJ2-7; 7 bases match TRBD1. Germline loops: CDR1 SGHKS, CDR2 YYEKEE (reference sequence). The CDR3 contains 16 residues. V gave up 4 bases and J gave up 2 bases; unmatched junction bases: 12. The CDR3 nucleotides read TGTGCCAGCAGCCGAGAACCCGGGACAGCGACCTACGAGCAGTACTTC. It specifies CASSREPGTATYEQYF.

This clone was detected once. The chain combines TRBV13 with TRBJ2-1, with TRBD2 matching 16 bases. CDR1 PRHDT and CDR2 FYEKMQ come from the germline V gene (reference sequence). CDR3 length equals 20 residues. V was pared by 3 bases and J by 7 bases, with 15 bases of the junction left unmatched. The CDR3 nucleotides read TGTGCCAGCAGCTTGGGGACGCCGGGACTAGCGGGAGGGCCGCAGAATGAGCAGTTCTTC. It encodes CASSLGTPGLAGGPQNEQFF.

This chain links TRBV10-1 with TRBJ2-7; D gene ambiguous. The CDR3 runs to 11 residues. V was pared by 4 bases and J by 4 bases, with 5 bases between. CDR1 and CDR2 (germline): WNHNN, SYGVQD (reference sequence). DNA for the CDR3: TGCGCCAGCAGTGCGGGTTACGAGCAGTACTTC. Residues: CASSAGYEQYF.